These 22 T cell receptor beta chains originate from one sample sequenced in a study of blood T cells in healthy people across ages. A second PCR, run for roughly 7 to 11 cycles, used a sample-barcoded 5' primer plus a J-beta primer mix. TCRdb re-analysed the 5' RACE reads in MiXCR, keeping a single row per CDR3 protein. The data contain 700,000 or so distinct CDR3 sequences, 22% of them seen just once; the ten biggest clones take up about 22%. Sequenced input: blood. These TCRs come from an older man in good health.

This clonotype was observed many times. The chain recombines TRBV20-1 with TRBJ2-3; 11 bases fit TRBD2. This CDR3 contains 16 residues. The junction had 8 bases not matched to a gene; V was cut back by 3 bases and J by 3 bases. Germline V CDR1 and CDR2: DFQATT, SNEGSKA (reference sequence). This CDR3 reads CSASLAGGGGTDTQYF. The CDR3 nucleotides are TGCAGTGCTAGCCTAGCGGGAGGTGGTGGAACAGATACGCAGTATTTT.

This clonotype has more than one count but fewer than ten. The J gene is TRBJ2-2, the V gene TRBV24-1, with TRBD2 matching 7 bases. Trimming cost V 2 bases and J 1 base; bases outside gene matches: 3. This CDR3 contains 16 residues. The V gene's germline CDR1 is KGHDR and CDR2 SFDVKD. The CDR3 region is CATSDWASGNTGELFF. DNA for the CDR3: TGTGCCACCAGTGATTGGGCTAGCGGGAACACCGGGGAGCTGTTTTTT.

The chain couples TRBV12-3 or TRBV12-4 to TRBJ1-1; D perhaps matches TRBD1 (5 bases). CDR3 size: 14 residues. V was clipped by 5 bases and J by 5 bases, with 15 bases between them. This CDR3 is CASSRGRARTEAFF. CDR3 bases: TGTGCCAGCAGTCGGGGACGGGCGAGGACTGAAGCTTTCTTT.

This chain uses TRBV6-1 with TRBJ2-7, with D possibly matching TRBD1 (6 bases). Germline V CDR1 and CDR2: MNHNS, SASEGT. Trimming cost V 0 bases and J 2 bases, with 8 bases left between them. The CDR3 sequence is 14 residues long. The CDR3 sequence: CASSEAWTAYEQYF. The CDR3 nucleotides read TGTGCCAGCAGTGAAGCTTGGACAGCCTACGAGCAGTACTTC.

With respect to this clonotype: Germline and junction disagree at one end, which may indicate a read error. The rearrangement links TRBV24-1 to TRBJ2-3, with D perhaps matching TRBD2 (5 bases). Germline V CDR1 and CDR2: KGHDR, SFDVKD. This CDR3 contains 16 residues. The CDR3 sequence: CASRTRPAARTDTQYF. The CDR3 region has the DNA TGTGCCTCCAGAACTCGCCCAGCGGCAAGGACAGATACGCAGTATTTT.

V is TRBV28 and J is TRBJ2-7; TRBD1 matches 10 bases. V shed 6 bases and J 6 bases; nucleotides not matched to a gene: 8. Germline lookup yields CDR1 MDHEN and CDR2 SYDVKM. This CDR3 region has 14 residues. The CDR3 is CASRGQGRVFEQYF. DNA for the CDR3: TGTGCCAGCAGGGGACAGGGGAGAGTCTTCGAGCAGTACTTC.

The chain joins TRBV19 to TRBJ1-5; the match to TRBD1 covers 8 bases. The V gene's germline CDR1 is LNHDA and CDR2 SQIVND (reference sequence). V shed 7 bases, J shed 7 bases, and the junction held 6 bases outside the gene matches. The CDR3 totals 13 residues. The CDR3 protein is CASTRGPGQPQHF. The CDR3 DNA follows: TGTGCCAGTACCAGGGGGCCGGGGCAGCCCCAGCATTTT.

This clonotype was detected only a few times. This chain joins TRBV5-1 and TRBJ1-1; 9 bases are a match to TRBD1. Germline trimming cut 6 bases from V and 4 bases from J; bases unmatched to any gene: 7. Germline loops: CDR1 SGHRS, CDR2 YFSETQ. CDR3 size: 14 residues. In DNA form, the CDR3 reads TGCGCCAGCAACCGACAGGGGGTAAGCACTGAAGCTTTCTTT. This codes for CASNRQGVSTEAFF.

A few counts support this clonotype. V gene TRBV7-2 combines with J gene TRBJ1-5, with 8 positions matching TRBD1. V lost 1 base, J lost 6 bases, and 5 bases stayed unmatched. Germline V gene data show CDR1 as SGHTA and CDR2 as FQGNSA. This CDR3 comprises 15 residues. This CDR3 is CASSLGQGFVQPQHF. CDR3 DNA sequence: TGTGCCAGCAGCTTAGGACAGGGGTTCGTTCAGCCCCAGCATTTT.

The chain uses TRBV29-1 and TRBJ2-5, with D possibly being TRBD2 (7 bases). Trimming left V 3 bases short and J 4 bases short, with 9 bases between. CDR1 and CDR2 from the germline V gene are SQVTM and ANQGSEA. The CDR3 length is 12 residues. CDR3 region: CSVEGGAETQYF. The DNA of the CDR3 is TGCAGCGTTGAGGGGGGGGCAGAGACCCAGTACTTC.

At least ten counts were recorded for this clonotype. This chain uses TRBV27 with TRBJ2-3, with D tentatively TRBD2 (6 bases). The CDR3 length is 14 residues. Trimming pared 5 bases from V and 5 bases from J, leaving 14 bases between. Germline-derived CDR1 and CDR2 are MNHEY and SMNVEV (reference sequence). The CDR3 is CASSPRDSRDTQYF. CDR3 bases: TGTGCCAGCAGTCCCCGGGACTCTCGAGATACGCAGTATTTT.

V usage is TRBV5-1 and J usage is TRBJ2-5; a weak D match, TRBD2 (7 bases). The J call may be faulty, since TRBJ2-7 better matches the DNA end. The CDR3 runs to 15 residues. Germline values: CDR1 SGHRS, CDR2 YFSETQ. CDR3 in amino acids: CASSPRTGGADEQYF. CDR3 DNA sequence: TGCGCCAGCAGCCCCCGTACGGGGGGCGCAGACGAGCAGTACTTC.

This clonotype has a handful of counts. The chain combines TRBV5-1 with TRBJ1-4; D gene unclear. Trimming shortened V by 5 bases and J by 3 bases, and 11 bases separated the two germline ends. In germline, CDR1 is SGHRS, CDR2 YFSETQ. The CDR3 totals 14 residues. In nucleotides, the CDR3 is TGCGCCAGCAGGTCGCCTTTACCTAATGAAAAACTGTTTTTT. Protein sequence: CASRSPLPNEKLFF.

This clonotype has more than one count but fewer than ten. The CDR3 sequence: CATRSGTSGPYEQYV. DNA for the CDR3: TGTGCCACCAGAAGCGGGACTAGCGGACCCTACGAGCAGTACGTC. This chain joins TRBV15 and TRBJ2-7; 11 bases map to TRBD2. Trimming at V came to 6 bases and at J to 2 bases, leaving 6 bases not matched to a gene. The germline gives CDR1 LNHNV, CDR2 YYDKDF (reference sequence). The CDR3 runs 15 residues.

V gene TRBV7-9 combines with J gene TRBJ2-5; no definite D call. V was pared by 5 bases and J by 0 bases, with 19 bases between. From germline, CDR1 is SEHNR and CDR2 FQNEAQ (reference sequence). The CDR3 runs 17 residues. The CDR3 spells CASSNSRSGLYQETQYF. As DNA, the CDR3 is TGTGCCAGCAGCAACTCACGGTCGGGCCTGTACCAAGAGACCCAGTACTTC.

V and J are TRBV6-2 or TRBV6-3 and TRBJ2-5; 11 bases map to TRBD2. Matching the DNA end better, TRBJ2-7 makes the J call doubtful. Germline CDR1 MNHEY, CDR2 SVGEGT. The CDR3 runs 14 residues. The DNA of the CDR3 is TGTGCCAGCACCATAGCGGGAGGGTCCTACGAGCAGTACGTC. This codes for CASTIAGGSYEQYV.

At least ten counts were recorded for this clonotype. This chain joins TRBV5-1 and TRBJ1-1; a possible D gene is TRBD1 (6 bases). In germline, CDR1 is SGHRS, CDR2 YFSETQ. The CDR3 extends over 14 amino acids. With 2 bases removed from V and 1 base from J, the gap between germline ends came to 9 bases. For the CDR3, the DNA is TGCGCCAGCAGCTTACAGACAGGGAACACTGAAGCTTTCTTT. This translates into CASSLQTGNTEAFF.

V usage is TRBV10-3 and J usage is TRBJ2-3; the match to TRBD2 covers 7 bases. The CDR3 runs 15 residues. Per germline, CDR1 ENHRY and CDR2 SYGVKD. After removal of 6 bases from V and 6 bases from J, the junction contained 12 bases not matched to a gene. CDR3 DNA: TGTGCCATCAGCCTCGGACTAGGACAACCCGATACGCAGTATTTT. It translates to CAISLGLGQPDTQYF.

This clonotype was seen a few times. The rearrangement joins TRBV7-8 to TRBJ1-5, with 7 nucleotides matching TRBD1. This CDR3 region has 13 residues. Per germline, CDR1 SGHVS and CDR2 FQNEAQ. The ends lost 5 bases at V and 6 bases at J; junction bases unmatched: 4. CDR3 region: CASSHDRAQPQHF. The CDR3 coding sequence is TGTGCCAGCAGCCACGACAGGGCTCAGCCCCAGCATTTT. The full variable domain, its missing parts supplied by reference TRBV7-8 and TRBJ1-5, is GAGVSQSPRYKVAKRGQDVALRCDPISGHVSLFWYQQALGQGPEFLTYFQNEAQLDKSGLPSDRFFAERPEGSVSTLKIQRTQQEDSAVYLCASSHDRAQPQHFGDGTRLSIL.

There are a few counts of this clonotype. This chain joins TRBV29-1 and TRBJ2-5; 8 nucleotides match TRBD2. The CDR3 length is 14 residues. The ends lost 4 bases at V and 5 bases at J; junction bases unmatched: 9. Germline V gene sequence: CDR1 SQVTM, CDR2 ANQGSEA. DNA of the CDR3: TGCAGCGTTGGCCTCCGGGCTAGCGGGGAGACCCAGTACTTC. Translated, it gives CSVGLRASGETQYF.

There are many counts of this clonotype. The J gene is TRBJ1-4, the V gene TRBV28; D might be TRBD1 (6 bases). There are 16 residues in the CDR3. V lost 4 bases and J lost 3, with 15 bases in between. The V gene's germline CDR1 is MDHEN and CDR2 SYDVKM. CDR3 sequence: CASSSRLRTANEKLFF. CDR3 sequence (DNA): TGTGCCAGCAGTTCCCGACTTCGGACAGCTAATGAAAAACTGTTTTTT.

This clonotype was counted only a few times. V usage is TRBV27 and J usage is TRBJ2-3, with 7 positions matching TRBD2. V was clipped by 6 bases and J by 11 bases; unmatched bases: 8. The germline gives CDR1 MNHEY, CDR2 SMNVEV (reference sequence). The CDR3 covers 12 residues. CDR3 coding DNA: TGTGCCAGCAGAGGCGGGGGTCCAATGCAGTATTTT. Protein sequence: CASRGGGPMQYF.